The rows below give T cell receptor beta chains drawn from one sample of a study of early T cells in non-severe SARS-CoV-2 infection. TCRdb reprocessed the 5' RACE reads via MiXCR and lists one record per CDR3 protein. The sample consists of roughly 75,000 distinct CDR3 sequences, more than 7.5% of them appearing once. Input material: whole blood. These TCRs come from an adult who was a healthcare worker with PCR-confirmed SARS-CoV-2 infection or an uninfected control (not recorded which). The CDR3 runs from the conserved cysteine through the conserved F or W. The order of the fields is CDR3 DNA, CDR3 protein, V gene, J gene, D gene, clone size. The D gene is left open where the match is weak. Not every row has a clone size; where given, it reads once, few, many or a size class.

TGTGCCAGCAGCCACCGACCCAAGGCCCCGACAGGGGTGGACTACGAGCAGTACTTC	CASSHRPKAPTGVDYEQYF	TRBV14	TRBJ2-7	TRBD1	many
TGTGCCAGCAGTCTCGGACAGGCCCTTACGAACACTGAAGCTTTCTTT	CASSLGQALTNTEAFF	TRBV6-2/TRBV6-3	TRBJ1-1	TRBD1	few
TGTGCCAGTAGTATCCGTCCCGGGACTAGCTCCACAGATACGCAGTATTTT	CASSIRPGTSSTDTQYF	TRBV19	TRBJ2-3	TRBD2	few
TGTGCCAGCAGCTTAACATTGAACACTGAAGCTTTCTTT	CASSLTLNTEAFF	TRBV7-9	TRBJ1-1	-	few
TGTGCCAGCAGTTCGACAGGGAGCAATCAGCCCCAGCATTTT	CASSSTGSNQPQHF	TRBV12-3/TRBV12-4	TRBJ1-5	TRBD1	-
TGTGCCAGCACCGACACGAGTCCTAGGACAGATACGCAGTATTTT	CASTDTSPRTDTQYF	TRBV25-1	TRBJ2-3	-	many
TGCGCCAGCCGGGATCCTCCCACAAATGAGCAGTTCTTC	CASRDPPTNEQFF	TRBV5-1	TRBJ2-1	-	many
TGTGCCTGGACCCGATACAGGGATGCCGGGGAGCTGTTTTTT	CAWTRYRDAGELFF	TRBV30	TRBJ2-2	-	few
TGTGCCAGCAGCCAAACCCAGGGGTACAATGAGCAGTTCTTC	CASSQTQGYNEQFF	TRBV16	TRBJ2-1	-	many
TGTGCCAGCACCACACCCCGACTAGCGGGGCCCTACGAGCAGTACTTC	CASTTPRLAGPYEQYF	TRBV28	TRBJ2-7	TRBD2	-
TGTGCCAGTAGTACCACCCCACGCAATGAGCAGTTCTTC	CASSTTPRNEQFF	TRBV19	TRBJ2-1	-	few
TGTGCCAGCAGCTCGACAACAAAGAACACTGAAGCTTTCTTT	CASSSTTKNTEAFF	TRBV7-9	TRBJ1-1	-	many
TGCAGCGTCCAAGGACTAGTTGTCACCGGGGAGCTGTTTTTT	CSVQGLVVTGELFF	TRBV29-1	TRBJ2-2	TRBD2	few
TGTGCCAGCAAGAGGTCGGCTAATGAAAAACTGTTTTTT	CASKRSANEKLFF	TRBV27	TRBJ1-4	-	many
TGTGCCAGCAGTCACAGGGCTGACAGTGAAAAACTGTTTTTT	CASSHRADSEKLFF	TRBV28	TRBJ1-4	-	-
TGTGCCAGCAGTGAAGCTGACGGGCGCAATCAGCCCCAGCATTTT	CASSEADGRNQPQHF	TRBV6-1	TRBJ1-5	-	few
TGTGCCAGCTCGACAGGGGGCGGGATCGCGGGGCAGTTCTTC	CASSTGGGIAGQFF	TRBV27	TRBJ2-1	TRBD1	large
TGCAGTGCTAGAAGAGACTCAACCTTGGGGGGGGAGCAGTTCTTC	CSARRDSTLGGEQFF	TRBV20-1	TRBJ2-1	TRBD2	many
TGTGCCAGCAGCCAGGGACTAGCGGGAGCATTGATTTATGGAGATACGCAGTATTTT	CASSQGLAGALIYGDTQYF	TRBV28	TRBJ2-3	TRBD2	-
TGTGCCAGCAGCCCACTCCGCCGGAGGAGCTCCTACAATGAGCAGTTCTTC	CASSPLRRRSSYNEQFF	TRBV7-9	TRBJ2-1	-	-
TGCGCCAGCAGCCCTAAGGGGACGGGTAGCACCGGGGAGCTGTTTTTT	CASSPKGTGSTGELFF	TRBV4-1	TRBJ2-2	-	many
TGTGCCTGGGAGGGGGGGACTCGAGGTTACTACGAGCAGTACTTC	CAWEGGTRGYYEQYF	TRBV30	TRBJ2-7	-	-
TGTGCCAGTACGGGGCTGGTCTCAAGTACGCAGTATTTT	CASTGLVSSTQYF	TRBV7-2	TRBJ2-3	-	many
TGTGCCAGCAGCCAAGAATCACTAGCGGGAGGGTACACCGGGGAGCTGTTTTTT	CASSQESLAGGYTGELFF	TRBV4-2	TRBJ2-2	TRBD2	many
TGTGCCAGCAGTCGGGATTACGCCTACGAGCAGTACTTC	CASSRDYAYEQYF	TRBV6-6	TRBJ2-7	-	-
TGCAGCGTTCTAACAGGGGAAATTACTAGCGGGAGAGACGAGCAGTACTTC	CSVLTGEITSGRDEQYF	TRBV29-1	TRBJ2-7	TRBD2	-
TGTGCCAGCAGCCCCCAGGACGTTTCGGGCTACGAGCAGTACTTC	CASSPQDVSGYEQYF	TRBV3-1	TRBJ2-7	-	-
TGCAGTGCTGCCCGTGGGGATGGCGGCACAGATACGCAGTATTTT	CSAARGDGGTDTQYF	TRBV20-1	TRBJ2-3	-	many
TGTGCCTGGAGTGTACACCTAGCGGAACCGGGGGATGAGCAGTTCTTC	CAWSVHLAEPGDEQFF	TRBV30	TRBJ2-1	TRBD2	-
TGTGCCAGCAGCGTACCGGGGATTACTGAAGCTTTCTTT	CASSVPGITEAFF	TRBV9	TRBJ1-1	-	-
TGCAGTGCTATAAACGACAGGGTTTCAGCCTACGAGCAGTACTTC	CSAINDRVSAYEQYF	TRBV20-1	TRBJ2-7	TRBD1	many
TGTGCCAGCAGGCCTACAGGGAGGGAGAAGAACACTGAAGCTTTCTTT	CASRPTGREKNTEAFF	TRBV7-3	TRBJ1-1	-	-
TGCGCCAGCAGCCAAGTACGGGTTATGAACACTGAAGCTTTCTTT	CASSQVRVMNTEAFF	TRBV4-1	TRBJ1-1	-	many
TGTGCCACAGACCCCACAGGGAGGGGCTCCTACGAGCAGTACTTC	CATDPTGRGSYEQYF	TRBV28	TRBJ2-7	-	many
TGTGCCAGCAGCCAAGGGCCGGCTGAAGCTTTCTTT	CASSQGPAEAFF	TRBV3-1	TRBJ1-1	-	-
TGTGCCAGCAGCTTAGATCAGGGGCCACACTACTTC	CASSLDQGPHYF	TRBV11-2	TRBJ2-7	-	-